What follows describes a single T cell receptor beta chain. Original processing notes: Scientists estimated how many nucleated cells there were by amplifying reference gene primers. Generated by immunoSEQ multiplex PCR, the TCRdb table keeps only in-frame clones and is missing some. Clone size and the V and J calls come from that table; the DNA yielded D and trimming. This table holds hundreds of thousands of clones, over 75% found once. This sample stems from a study of blood T cell repertoires in COVID-19. The overall study: T cells, B-cell-depleted T cells, or PBMCs supplied cDNA or gDNA.

CDR1 is LGHNA and CDR2 is YNFKEQ in the germline V gene. This CDR3 has 16 residues. The germline V and J ends were trimmed by 1 base and 3 bases, with 15 bases remaining between them. Sequencing used peripheral blood. The rearrangement joins TRBV4-2 to TRBJ1-2; possibly TRBD1 for D (5 bases). This TCR was recovered from a man between 45 and 60 years old with active or convalescent COVID-19. CDR3 nucleotide sequence: TGTGCCAGCAGCCAAGGGGTCGGGGGGGATTACTATGGCTACACCTTC. Encoded protein: CASSQGVGGDYYGYTF.